These 2 T cell receptor beta chains were sequenced from one sample in a study of shared clonotypes between healthy human individuals. The repertoire was sequenced with immunoSEQ multiplex PCR; TCRdb's copy has only in-frame clones and lacks some. The table records roughly 890,000 clones, 80% to 95% of them present only once. Naive CD8 populations comprised CD45RO-negative cells positively selected for CCR7, excluding terminally differentiated effector memory CD45RA+ cells. The sample was naive CD8+ T cells sorted from blood. Every receptor here comes from a man between 25 and 39 years old in good health.

The chain couples TRBV5-1 to TRBJ2-7; TRBD2 is a possible D gene (5 bases). This CDR3 has 13 residues. V lost 8 bases to trimming and J lost 3 bases, with 15 bases between them. Germline CDR1 reads SGHRS; CDR2 reads YFSETQ. CDR3 region: CASSLAPLYEQYF. In DNA, the CDR3 is TGCGCCAGTTCCTTAGCGCCTCTCTACGAGCAGTACTTC.

The rearrangement links TRBV6-1 to TRBJ2-1, with 12 bases aligning to TRBD2. The germline CDR1 and CDR2 sequences are MNHNS and SASEGT. This CDR3 spans 16 amino acids. J lost 2 bases, V lost 4 bases, and 3 bases had no gene match. CDR3 sequence reads: CASSVLAGGTYNEQFF. The CDR3 coding sequence is TGTGCCAGCAGTGTCCTAGCGGGAGGGACCTACAATGAGCAGTTCTTC.